This passage covers 11 T cell receptor beta chains from one sample sequenced in a study of blood T cell repertoires in COVID-19. Libraries were prepared by immunoSEQ multiplex PCR; TCRdb keeps only in-frame clonotypes and omits some of them. Of hundreds of thousands of clones detected, over 80% appear once; the ten largest clones hold under 6.5%. Source material: peripheral blood. These receptor sequences come from a woman aged 50 to 60 with COVID-19, enrolled during active disease.

The rearrangement uses TRBV24-1 and TRBJ2-1, with D possibly matching TRBD1 (5 bases). V was cut by 4 bases and J by 0 bases, with 9 bases left in between. The CDR3 runs to 15 residues. CDR1 is KGHDR, CDR2 SFDVKD, per germline. This CDR3 is CATSETGVSYNEQFF. The CDR3 DNA reads TGTGCCACCAGTGAAACAGGCGTCTCCTACAATGAGCAGTTCTTC.

This clone was seen only once. The V gene is TRBV13, the J gene TRBJ2-2; 8 nucleotides line up with TRBD1. V trimming: 5 bases; J trimming: 5 bases; junction bases outside the gene matches: 7. The CDR3 length is 15 residues. In germline, CDR1 is PRHDT, CDR2 FYEKMQ (reference sequence). As DNA, the CDR3 is TGTGCCAGCAGCGGGCGGACAGGGTGGACCGGGGAGCTGTTTTTT. This gives the protein CASSGRTGWTGELFF.

The chain uses TRBV19 and TRBJ2-1, with 16 bases aligning to TRBD2. Trimming took 0 bases from V and 6 from J; bases not matched to a gene: 5. The CDR3 is made up of 18 amino acids. CDR1 and CDR2 (germline): LNHDA, SQIVND (reference sequence). CDR3 sequence reads: CASSIDSGLAGGPNEQFF. DNA of the CDR3: TGTGCCAGTAGTATAGACTCGGGACTAGCGGGAGGGCCCAATGAGCAGTTCTTC.

This chain joins TRBV11-2 and TRBJ1-2; no reliable D call. The germline gives CDR1 SGHAT, CDR2 FQNNGV. There are 12 residues in the CDR3. V was pared by 4 bases and J by 8 bases, with 11 bases between. As DNA, the CDR3 is TGTGCCAGCAGCTCTCTAGACGGAGGCTACACCTTC. Translating it yields CASSSLDGGYTF.

The chain employs TRBV10-3 and TRBJ1-2, with 12 positions matching TRBD1. This CDR3 is 17 amino acids long. V was pared by 3 bases and J by 3 bases, with 8 bases of the junction left unmatched. The germline CDR1 and CDR2 sequences are ENHRY and SYGVKD. The CDR3 is CAISDRDRGRSDYGYTF. The CDR3, as DNA: TGTGCCATCAGTGATAGGGACAGGGGGCGCTCGGACTATGGCTACACCTTC.

This clone was seen only once. The chain carries TRBV5-6 and TRBJ2-1; D possibly corresponds to TRBD1 (6 bases). Germline CDR1 and CDR2: SGHDT and YYEEEE. The CDR3 contains 13 residues. V lost 4 bases and J 6 bases, leaving 11 bases between the germline ends. CDR3 DNA sequence: TGTGCCAGCAGCGTTACCAGGGGCAATGAGCAGTTCTTC. Its protein product is CASSVTRGNEQFF. The whole variable domain, filled in from reference TRBV5-6 and TRBJ2-1, reads DAGVTQSPTHLIKTRGQQVTLRCSPKSGHDTVSWYQQALGQGPQFIFQYYEEEERQRGNFPDRFSGHQFPNYSSELNVNALLLGDSALYLCASSVTRGNEQFFGPGTRLTVL.

V is TRBV5-1 and J is TRBJ2-1; 7 nucleotides line up with TRBD1. The germline V gene encodes CDR1 SGHRS and CDR2 YFSETQ. V lost 5 bases and J lost 2; bases outside the gene matches: 7. This CDR3 contains 15 residues. This CDR3 reads CASRLLGTAYNEQFF. CDR3 sequence (DNA): TGCGCCAGCAGGCTATTAGGGACAGCCTACAATGAGCAGTTCTTC.

V gene TRBV9 combines with J gene TRBJ2-2, with 7 bases matching TRBD2. J gave up 7 bases and V 0 bases, and 12 bases lay outside the gene matches. The CDR3 length is 17 residues. Germline CDR1 is SGDLS and CDR2 is YYNGEE. This CDR3 reads CASSVARAGVVGGELFF. The CDR3 DNA is TGTGCCAGCAGCGTAGCGCGGGCGGGAGTCGTCGGCGGGGAGCTGTTTTTT.

The V and J genes are TRBV3-1 (or the pseudogene TRBV3-2) and TRBJ2-1, with TRBD2 identical over 7 bases. Looked up from germline, CDR1 is LGHDT and CDR2 is YNNKEL (reference sequence). CDR3 size: 17 residues. Trimming removed 4 bases from V and 4 bases from J; junction bases left unmatched: 13. The CDR3 DNA is TGTGCCAGCAGCCTCCGGACGGGCGGGAGCTCGTACAATGAGCAGTTCTTC. Translated, it gives CASSLRTGGSSYNEQFF.

The chain combines TRBV5-1 with TRBJ2-1; TRBD2 matches 10 bases. Germline values: CDR1 SGHRS, CDR2 YFSETQ. V was clipped by 4 bases and J by 2 bases; unmatched bases: 3. The CDR3 covers 15 residues. The CDR3 DNA reads TGCGCCAGCAGCCCAGCGGGAGGGACCTACAATGAGCAGTTCTTC. Protein sequence: CASSPAGGTYNEQFF.

The chain joins TRBV5-1 to TRBJ2-7; TRBD2 aligns across 8 bases. From germline, CDR1 is SGHRS and CDR2 YFSETQ. V lost 0 bases and J lost 1; bases outside the gene matches: 3. The length of the CDR3 is 15 residues. CDR3 in DNA: TGCGCCAGCAGCTTGGAGGGGACTAGTTCCTACGAGCAGTACTTC. Translation: CASSLEGTSSYEQYF.